The clone carrying this TCR beta chain came up a few times. Its antigen is unknown. Losses at the gene ends were 2 bases for V and 1 base for J; bases not matched to a gene: 3. CDR1 MNHEY and CDR2 SVGEGT come from the germline V gene. The CDR3 length is 16 residues. This specimen belongs to a study of T-cell reconstitution after alpha-beta-depleted transplantation in children. Study-wide points: Certain patients had high TCRbeta diversity at day 60, and it came from recipient T cells and thymic progenitors that survived. Reports say that about two months after transplant, the alpha-beta T cells came out of several hundred graft clones that had expanded. At the one-year point after transplant, T-cell counts and TCRbeta diversity were found to come mostly from T cells that had been newly produced.

It was with unique molecular identifiers that the TCRbeta library was prepared. TCRdb re-called the PCR reads with MiXCR, one entry per CDR3 protein. The sample yields 500,000 or so distinct CDR3 sequences, roughly an eighth seen once. The TCR comes from a female patient between 2 and 15 years old who had a stem cell transplant for aplastic anemia, so the T cells may come from the graft donor. Sequenced here: PBMCs, mostly from graft donor cells, sampled 180 days after TCRalphabeta/CD19-depleted stem cell transplant. This chain joins TRBV6-2 or TRBV6-3 and TRBJ2-2; 8 bases map to TRBD1. CDR3 nucleotides: TGTGCCAGCAGTTACATCGGGACAGGGAACACCGGGGAGCTGTTTTTT. As protein: CASSYIGTGNTGELFF.